These T cell receptor beta chains were read from a single sample in a study of cytomegalovirus exposure and HLA in healthy donors. This table comes from immunoSEQ multiplex PCR, and its TCRdb copy is limited to in-frame clones, with some not included. The sample lists fewer than 200,000 clones, approximately 70% occurring once. Sequences were obtained from PBMCs. These receptors all stem from a middle-aged man in good health and CMV-seropositive. Each CDR3 is given with its conserved first and last residue. A D gene is named only where the DNA matches it firmly. The size of a clone is reported for some rows only, either as once, few or many, or as a class for expanded clones.

v_call	clone_size	d_call	j_call	cdr3_nt	cdr3_aa
TRBV5-6	once	-	TRBJ1-1	TGTGCCAGCAGCTTGGGACACGACATGAACACTGAAGCTTTCTTT	CASSLGHDMNTEAFF
TRBV4-1	once	TRBD1	TRBJ2-7	TGCGCCAGCAGCCATGAAAGGGGGACAGGGGACCACGAGCAGTACTTC	CASSHERGTGDHEQYF
TRBV7-9	-	-	TRBJ1-1	TGTGCCAGCAGCTTATATGAGGGTGAAGCTTTCTTT	CASSLYEGEAFF
TRBV6-5	-	-	TRBJ2-7	TGTGCCAGCAGTTTCCGGGACACCTCCTACGAGCAGTACTTC	CASSFRDTSYEQYF
TRBV5-6	-	-	TRBJ1-5	TGTGCCAGCAGCTTGGGCAGAAATCAGCCCCAGCATTTT	CASSLGRNQPQHF
TRBV23-1	-	-	TRBJ1-5	TGCGCCAGGCCTAATAGCAATCAGCCCCAGCATTTT	CARPNSNQPQHF
TRBV6-5	-	-	TRBJ1-2	TGTGCCAGCAGCCGAGTCCAGGGTGACTATGGCTACACCTTC	CASSRVQGDYGYTF
TRBV9	-	-	TRBJ1-4	TGTGCCAGCAGCCCCTCGATCGGAGGCCTTCCCGCAACTAATGAAAAACTGTTTTTT	CASSPSIGGLPATNEKLFF
TRBV2	once	-	TRBJ2-5	TGTGCCAGCAAAAGGTGGCAGCTAGGAGGGGAGACCCAGTACTTC	CASKRWQLGGETQYF
TRBV5-4	-	TRBD2	TRBJ2-7	TGTGCCAGTTCGACTAGCGGGGGTGTCGACGAGCAGTACTTC	CASSTSGGVDEQYF
TRBV25-1	-	-	TRBJ1-3	TGTGCCAGCAGTGAAAAACGACAGTTCTCTGGAAACACCATATATTTT	CASSEKRQFSGNTIYF
TRBV5-1	-	TRBD1	TRBJ1-4	TGCGCCAGCAGCCAGGGGGCGACGGAAAAACTGTTTTTT	CASSQGATEKLFF